This TCR beta chain was documented in a study of OX40 agonist ivuxolimab in advanced cancers. Study context: Three partial responders included one hepatocellular carcinoma patient and two cutaneous melanoma patients.

A word on this clone: Its cognate antigen is unknown.

Study-wide points: Expanded clones belonging to CD8+ T cells outnumbered, on average, those of CD4+. Doses of 0.1 to 3.0 mg/kg were accompanied by clonal expansion of CD4+ and CD8+ blood T cells by week 6. Part of the nonresponder group also had normalized T-cell clonal expansion that was low.

Measured with immunoSEQ multiplex PCR; TCRdb has only the in-frame clones, and not every one. The sample contains around 9,300 clones, roughly 90% of which appear only once. The germline CDR1 and CDR2 sequences are MNHEY and SVGAGI. The CDR3 consists of 12 residues. V was shortened by 6 bases and J by 2 bases, with 7 bases between the two germline ends. The chain has TRBV6-5 and TRBJ2-5; unclear D gene. This receptor was identified in an adult with an advanced solid tumor such as melanoma, head and neck, liver or kidney cancer. The sequenced sample was CD4+ or CD8+ T cells sorted from blood, obtained in a trial of the OX40 agonist ivuxolimab. The CDR3 DNA sequence: TGTGCCAGCAGCAGCCCTCAAGAGACCCAGTACTTC. Amino acids: CASSSPQETQYF.